The clone carrying this TCR beta chain showed up many times. Its antigen remains unidentified. The sample originates from a study of blood T cells in healthy people across ages. It was with a sample-barcoded 5' primer and a J-beta primer mix that a second PCR of about 6 to 12 cycles was run. Each cDNA molecule received a tag from a template-switch adaptor that had 12 random nucleotides. A single record per CDR3 protein comes from TCRdb applying MiXCR to the 5' RACE reads. The data contain over 450,000 distinct CDR3 sequences, 20% to 30% of them singletons. The study's findings and limits: As age increased, TCR beta diversity per million T cells fell in a roughly linear fashion.

V lost 5 bases and J 0 bases, leaving 11 bases between the germline ends. The CDR3 consists of 13 residues. The germline V gene has CDR1 DFQATT and CDR2 SNEGSKA (reference sequence). The sample also formed part of further work on T cells of mothers and their children. Per that study: There were over 10 million TCR beta CDR3 reads from each mother and several million from each child.

The J gene is TRBJ2-7, the V gene TRBV20-1, with D maybe TRBD2 (6 bases). The receptor's source is a boy between 10 and 17 years old in good health. Specimen: blood. CDR3 loop: CSAFGTHSYEQYF. The CDR3 DNA is TGCAGTGCTTTCGGGACTCACTCCTACGAGCAGTACTTC.